What follows is one TCR beta chain and its context. Antigen unknown. This sample stems from a study of CD8+ T cells in alopecia areata. General study results and limits: Scalp lesions, especially in alopecia totalis/universalis, had higher clonality than normal scalp.

The CDR3 runs 14 residues. Trimming stripped 5 bases from V and 5 bases from J, with 15 bases between. Treatment reported: oral pan-JAK inhibitor, 5-10 mg twice daily. RNA extraction was followed by reverse transcription into cDNA, which acted as the sequencing template. Clones were read by immunoSEQ multiplex PCR, and TCRdb kept only the in-frame ones, dropping some. There are about 180,000 clones in the sample; roughly 53% occur only once, and 10% to 12% lies in the top ten. The sample in question was CD8+ T cells sorted from blood, obtained at week 24, from a patient treated with tofacitinib. This receptor was identified in a human donor with alopecia areata. The chain carries TRBV23-1 and TRBJ1-1; D is unclear. TRBV23-1 is noted as an ORF with a role that remains uncertain. The CDR3 protein is CASSESLGVTEAFF. CDR3 nucleotides: TGCGCCAGCAGTGAGTCATTAGGAGTGACTGAAGCTTTCTTT.